These 26 T cell receptor beta chains originate from one sample sequenced in a study of identifying expanded T cells in peripheral blood. Here immunoSEQ multiplex PCR was the method, and the copy in TCRdb shows in-frame clones only, minus some. This table has about 85,000 clones, more than 75% appearing once. Sequencing used blood. These TCRs come from a person aged 18-70 years in good health.

The chain combines TRBV6-1 with TRBJ1-1; no reliable D call. This CDR3 region has 12 residues. The V end lost 5 bases, the J end lost 1 base, and 5 bases lay between the germline ends. Germline values: CDR1 MNHNS, CDR2 SASEGT. CDR3 coding DNA: TGTGCCAGCAGTCACCCGAACACTGAAGCTTTCTTT. It specifies CASSHPNTEAFF.

The CDR3 sequence is CASTEAIDSNYGYTF. CDR3 sequence (DNA): TGTGCCAGCACCGAAGCGATTGACAGTAACTATGGCTACACCTTC. The chain recombines TRBV28 with TRBJ1-2; D perhaps matches TRBD1 (5 bases). The V end lost 7 bases, the J end lost 1 base, and 16 bases lay between the germline ends. The CDR3 is 15 residues long. The germline V gene has CDR1 MDHEN and CDR2 SYDVKM.

V gene TRBV6-1 combines with J gene TRBJ2-7; D gene ambiguous. Germline loops: CDR1 MNHNS, CDR2 SASEGT. CDR3 length: 13 residues. Trimming shortened V by 6 bases and J by 6 bases, and 15 bases separated the two germline ends. CDR3 sequence: CASRAPILGEQYF. DNA for the CDR3: TGTGCCAGCAGGGCACCGATCCTAGGCGAGCAGTACTTC.

This chain connects TRBV18 to TRBJ2-7; weak D call: TRBD2 (5 bases). Trimming took off 3 bases at V and 0 bases at J, with 15 bases between the two ends. The CDR3 length is 16 residues. Germline V gene data show CDR1 as KGHSH and CDR2 as LQKENI. This chain's CDR3 is CASSPYKVTNSYEQYF. The CDR3 DNA reads as TGTGCCAGCTCACCGTACAAGGTGACTAACTCCTACGAGCAGTACTTC.

The J gene is TRBJ2-1, the V gene TRBV28; 7 bases are shared with TRBD2. V lost 1 base, J lost 9 bases, and 15 bases stayed unmatched. This CDR3 is 17 amino acids long. Per germline, CDR1 MDHEN and CDR2 SYDVKM. DNA for the CDR3: TGTGCCAGCAGTTTATCCACTGTGGGGGGGATGCGTGGTGAGCAGTTCTTC. It yields the protein CASSLSTVGGMRGEQFF. The variable domain in full, completed from reference TRBV28 and TRBJ2-1, reads DVKVTQSSRYLVKRTGEKVFLECVQDMDHENMFWYRQDPGLGLRLIYFSYDVKMKEKGDIPEGYSVSREKKERFSLILESASTNQTSMYLCASSLSTVGGMRGEQFFGPGTRLTVL.

The rearrangement links TRBV9 to TRBJ1-4, with D hard to call. V dropped 7 bases and J dropped 0 bases, with 16 bases sitting between them. The CDR3 loop spans 16 amino acids. The germline gives CDR1 SGDLS, CDR2 YYNGEE. For the CDR3, the DNA is TGTGCCAGCGGTCAGCATTCGGGTACAACTAATGAAAAACTGTTTTTT. As protein: CASGQHSGTTNEKLFF. The full variable domain, completed using reference TRBV9 and TRBJ1-4, is DSGVTQTPKHLITATGQRVTLRCSPRSGDLSVYWYQQSLDQGLQFLIQYYNGEERAKGNILERFSAQQFPDLHSELNLSSLELGDSALYFCASGQHSGTTNEKLFFGSGTQLSVL.

The chain joins TRBV4-2 to TRBJ2-7; D remains ambiguous. The CDR3 has 13 amino acids. The V and J ends lost 0 bases and 0 bases respectively, with 3 bases between them. Germline CDR1 is LGHNA and CDR2 is YNFKEQ. Written as DNA, the CDR3 is TGTGCCAGCAGCCAAGATGACTCCTACGAGCAGTACTTC. Its translation is CASSQDDSYEQYF.

The rearrangement uses TRBV19 and TRBJ1-3; tentative D call: TRBD1 (5 bases). The ends were cut back, 3 bases at V and 9 bases at J, with 12 bases in the middle. CDR3 length: 13 residues. CDR1 and CDR2 from the germline V gene are LNHDA and SQIVND (reference sequence). CDR3 residues: CASSIPGGSTIYF. CDR3 in DNA: TGTGCCAGTAGTATCCCGGGGGGGAGCACCATATATTTT.

V usage is TRBV2 and J usage is TRBJ2-3, with 9 bases that match TRBD2. Unmatched junction bases numbered 14, after V lost 7 bases and J lost 6 bases. The length of the CDR3 is 16 residues. Per the germline V gene, CDR1 is SNHLY and CDR2 is FYNNEI. For the CDR3, the DNA is TGTGCCAGCAAGAGGGGAGCGGGGGGCCCACACGATACGCAGTATTTT. This encodes CASKRGAGGPHDTQYF.

The chain has TRBV29-1 and TRBJ2-2; D unclear. Trimming stripped 1 base from V and 3 bases from J, with 9 bases between. CDR3 length: 14 amino acids. Germline CDR1 SQVTM, CDR2 ANQGSEA. The CDR3 sequence: CSVEVLEHTGELFF. The CDR3 nucleotides are TGCAGCGTTGAAGTCCTAGAGCACACCGGGGAGCTGTTTTTT.

V is TRBV4-3 and J is TRBJ1-3; 9 bases match TRBD1. V trimming: 4 bases; J trimming: 4 bases; junction bases outside the gene matches: 11. The V gene's germline CDR1 is LGHNA and CDR2 YSLEER. The CDR3 has 17 residues. The CDR3 loop is CASSLEIQGAAGNTIYF. The CDR3 nucleotides read TGCGCCAGCAGCCTCGAGATACAGGGGGCTGCGGGAAACACCATATATTTT.

This chain uses TRBV29-1 with TRBJ1-3; D remains unclear. V was cut by 3 bases and J by 4 bases, with 10 bases left in between. Looked up from germline, CDR1 is SQVTM and CDR2 is ANQGSEA. The CDR3 spans 13 residues. This CDR3 reads CSVEIGSGNTIYF. The CDR3 region has the DNA TGCAGCGTTGAGATCGGTTCAGGAAACACCATATATTTT.

The chain employs TRBV12-5 and TRBJ2-3; D not certain. V gave up 2 bases and J gave up 2 bases, with 14 bases separating them. Germline lookup yields CDR1 LGHNT and CDR2 FRNRAP. The CDR3 sequence is 16 residues long. The chain's CDR3 is CASGLLFSKDTDTQYF. DNA of the CDR3: TGTGCTAGTGGTTTGCTCTTTAGCAAGGACACAGATACGCAGTATTTT.

The chain uses TRBV20-1 and TRBJ1-2, with unresolved D. V was shortened by 6 bases and J by 6 bases, with 11 bases between the two germline ends. In germline, CDR1 is DFQATT, CDR2 SNEGSKA (reference sequence). There are 11 residues in the CDR3. The DNA of the CDR3 is TGCAGTGCCGGACGGGAGAATGGCTACACCTTC. It yields the protein CSAGRENGYTF.

The chain carries TRBV19 and TRBJ1-6, with unresolved D. V was cut by 3 bases and J by 7 bases, with 7 bases left in between. Per germline, CDR1 LNHDA and CDR2 SQIVND (reference sequence). The CDR3 runs to 13 residues. The CDR3 coding sequence is TGTGCCAGTAGTATTAGTGCCAATTCACCCCTCCACTTT. It translates to CASSISANSPLHF.

The chain joins TRBV19 to TRBJ2-1, with 11 bases that match TRBD1. V dropped 3 bases and J dropped 7; count of bases not matched to a gene: 20. This CDR3 is built from 20 residues. Per germline, CDR1 LNHDA and CDR2 SQIVND (reference sequence). CDR3 sequence: CASSMYGTGGFRAPGNEQFF. CDR3 DNA: TGTGCCAGTAGTATGTATGGGACAGGGGGGTTCAGGGCCCCAGGGAATGAGCAGTTCTTC.

The chain carries TRBV5-1 and TRBJ2-7, with 10 nucleotides matching TRBD1. V was pared by 3 bases and J by 5 bases, with 8 bases of the junction left unmatched. The CDR3 runs to 15 residues. Germline lookup yields CDR1 SGHRS and CDR2 YFSETQ. CDR3 protein: CASSSSDRGTHEQYF. The CDR3 coding sequence is TGCGCCAGCAGCTCGTCGGACAGGGGGACCCACGAGCAGTACTTC.

This chain uses TRBV11-2 with TRBJ2-2; a weak D match, TRBD1 (6 bases). The ends were cut back, 3 bases at V and 5 bases at J, with 7 bases in the middle. CDR3 length: 13 amino acids. Germline V CDR1 and CDR2: SGHAT, FQNNGV. CDR3 sequence reads: CASSLTGTGELFF. The CDR3 DNA is TGTGCCAGCAGCTTGACAGGAACCGGGGAGCTGTTTTTT.

The chain uses TRBV19 and TRBJ2-7; D not certain. V lost 5 bases, J lost 6 bases, and 8 bases lay in between. Looked up from germline, CDR1 is LNHDA and CDR2 is SQIVND (reference sequence). The CDR3 covers 11 residues. CDR3 sequence reads: CASSFVGEQYF. CDR3 nucleotides: TGTGCCAGTAGTTTCGTGGGCGAGCAGTACTTC.

The V call is TRBV6-6, the J call TRBJ1-5, with no clear D. This CDR3 is 14 amino acids long. V was clipped by 7 bases and J by 1 base, with 11 bases between them. The germline gives CDR1 MNHNY, CDR2 SVGAGI (reference sequence). The DNA for the CDR3 is TGTGCCAGCAATCAGGTTTTAAGCAATCAGCCCCAGCATTTT. Its protein is CASNQVLSNQPQHF.

V is TRBV7-9 and J is TRBJ2-3; D possibly matches TRBD1 or TRBD2 (6 bases each). Looked up from germline, CDR1 is SEHNR and CDR2 is FQNEAQ (reference sequence). This CDR3 is built from 15 residues. V lost 5 bases, J lost 4 bases, and 16 bases lay in between. CDR3: CASSPRGQWADTQYF. For the CDR3, the DNA is TGTGCCAGCAGCCCACGGGGGCAGTGGGCAGATACGCAGTATTTT. Full variable domain (outside the CDR3, taken from reference TRBV7-9 and TRBJ2-3): DTGVSQNPRHKITKRGQNVTFRCDPISEHNRLYWYRQTLGQGPEFLTYFQNEAQLEKSRLLSDRFSAERPKGSFSTLEIQRTEQGDSAMYLCASSPRGQWADTQYFGPGTRLTVL.

This chain connects TRBV11-3 to TRBJ2-1; D remains ambiguous. Germline CDR1 reads SGHNT; CDR2 reads YENEEA. CDR3 length equals 14 residues. V was shortened by 3 bases and J by 1 base, with 7 bases between the two germline ends. The CDR3 DNA reads TGTGCCAGCAGCTTCCGAGCATCCTACAATGAGCAGTTCTTC. Translated, it gives CASSFRASYNEQFF.

This clone has only one observation. The chain links TRBV7-9 to TRBJ2-7, with 9 bases identical to TRBD1. CDR3 length: 13 residues. Germline V gene data show CDR1 as SEHNR and CDR2 as FQNEAQ (reference sequence). V trimming: 5 bases; J trimming: 4 bases; junction bases outside the gene matches: 3. CDR3 bases: TGTGCCAGCAGCCCCGACAGGGGGTACGAGCAGTACTTC. It yields the protein CASSPDRGYEQYF. Combining the CDR3 with reference TRBV7-9 and TRBJ2-7 gives the whole variable domain DTGVSQNPRHKITKRGQNVTFRCDPISEHNRLYWYRQTLGQGPEFLTYFQNEAQLEKSRLLSDRFSAERPKGSFSTLEIQRTEQGDSAMYLCASSPDRGYEQYFGPGTRLTVT.

The chain employs TRBV18 and TRBJ1-2, with D possibly TRBD1 on 6 matching bases. Trimming stripped 4 bases from V and 3 bases from J, with 12 bases between. The CDR3 runs 14 residues. Germline assignment: CDR1 KGHSH and CDR2 LQKENI. The CDR3 DNA reads as TGTGCCAGCTCACAACAGGGAGAGGACTATGGCTACACCTTC. This codes for CASSQQGEDYGYTF.

This clone was found once. The chain links TRBV9 to TRBJ1-2; weak D call: TRBD1 (5 bases). Trimming left V 3 bases short and J 5 bases short, with 11 bases between. The CDR3 extends over 13 amino acids. Germline V CDR1 and CDR2: SGDLS, YYNGEE. CDR3 loop: CASSEGSRYGYTF. DNA for the CDR3: TGTGCCAGCAGCGAGGGGAGTAGATATGGCTACACCTTC.

The gene calls are TRBV11-2 and TRBJ1-2; D perhaps matches TRBD1 (5 bases). The V end was cut by 0 bases, the J end by 5 bases, with 7 bases between. The CDR3 runs to 13 residues. Per the germline V gene, CDR1 is SGHAT and CDR2 is FQNNGV. The DNA of the CDR3 is TGTGCCAGCAGCTTAGAGGCAGGGTATGGCTACACCTTC. Its translation is CASSLEAGYGYTF.